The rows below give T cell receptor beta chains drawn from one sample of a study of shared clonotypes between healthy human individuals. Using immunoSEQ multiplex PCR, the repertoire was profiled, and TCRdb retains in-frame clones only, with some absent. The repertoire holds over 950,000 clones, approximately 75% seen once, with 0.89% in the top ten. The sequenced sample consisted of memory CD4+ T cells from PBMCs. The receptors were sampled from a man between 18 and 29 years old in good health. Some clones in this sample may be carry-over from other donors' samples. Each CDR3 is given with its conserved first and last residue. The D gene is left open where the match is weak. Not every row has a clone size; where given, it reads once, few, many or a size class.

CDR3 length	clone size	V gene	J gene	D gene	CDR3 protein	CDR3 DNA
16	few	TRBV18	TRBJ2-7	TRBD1	CASSPQGETGRDEQYF	TGTGCCAGCTCCCCCCAGGGAGAGACAGGGCGCGACGAGCAGTACTTC
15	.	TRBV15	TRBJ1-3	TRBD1	CATSRTGGDGNTIYF	TGTGCCACCAGCAGAACAGGGGGAGATGGAAACACCATATATTTT
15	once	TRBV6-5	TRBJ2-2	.	CASSYQQGPTGELFF	TGTGCCAGCAGTTACCAGCAGGGGCCCACCGGGGAGCTGTTTTTT
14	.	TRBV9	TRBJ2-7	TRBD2	CASSAPSGHYEQYF	TGTGCCAGCAGCGCGCCTAGCGGGCACTACGAGCAGTACTTC
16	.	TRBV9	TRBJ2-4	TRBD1	CASSSQGVGAKNIQYF	TGTGCCAGCAGCTCGCAGGGGGTGGGAGCCAAAAACATTCAGTACTTC
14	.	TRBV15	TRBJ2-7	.	CATSRSTGSYEQYF	TGTGCCACCAGCAGATCCACAGGGTCCTACGAGCAGTACTTC
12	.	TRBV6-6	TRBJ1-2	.	CASSYSLGSYTF	TGTGCCAGCAGTTACTCCCTGGGGAGCTACACCTTC
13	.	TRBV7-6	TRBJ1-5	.	CASSLVQEQPQHF	TGTGCCAGCAGCTTAGTACAGGAACAGCCCCAGCATTTT
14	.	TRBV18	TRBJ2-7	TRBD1	CASSPGAGGYEQYF	TGTGCCAGCTCACCGGGGGCAGGGGGATACGAGCAGTACTTC
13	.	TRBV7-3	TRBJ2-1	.	CASSMTVNNEQFF	TGTGCCAGCAGCATGACAGTGAACAATGAGCAGTTCTTC
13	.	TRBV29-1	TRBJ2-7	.	CSVAGQSTYEQYF	TGCAGCGTGGCGGGACAGTCTACCTACGAGCAGTACTTC
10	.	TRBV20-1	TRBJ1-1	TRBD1	CSAGDSRAFF	TGCAGTGCCGGGGACAGTAGAGCTTTCTTT
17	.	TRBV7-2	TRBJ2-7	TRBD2	CASSLGLTSGDSYEQYF	TGTGCCAGCAGCTTAGGACTAACTAGCGGAGATTCCTACGAGCAGTACTTC
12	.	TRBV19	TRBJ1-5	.	CASSAGNQPQHF	TGTGCCAGTAGTGCAGGGAATCAGCCCCAGCATTTT
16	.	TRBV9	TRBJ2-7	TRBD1	CASSKGTGIRTYEQYF	TGTGCCAGCAGCAAAGGGACAGGGATAAGGACCTACGAGCAGTACTTC
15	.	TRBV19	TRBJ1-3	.	CASSIDTVSGNTIYF	TGTGCCAGTAGCATCGACACAGTCTCTGGAAACACCATATATTTT
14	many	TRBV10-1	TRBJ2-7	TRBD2	CASSEGLAGYEQYF	TGCGCCAGCAGTGAAGGTCTAGCGGGCTACGAGCAGTACTTC
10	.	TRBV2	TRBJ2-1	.	CASRSYEQFF	TGTGCCAGCAGATCTTATGAGCAGTTCTTC
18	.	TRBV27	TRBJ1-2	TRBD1	CASSLSPPRQGANYGYTF	TGTGCCAGCAGTTTATCGCCTCCCCGACAGGGGGCTAACTATGGCTACACCTTC
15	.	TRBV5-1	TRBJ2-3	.	CASTFAPGRIDTQYF	TGCGCCAGCACTTTCGCACCGGGCAGGATTGATACGCAGTATTTT
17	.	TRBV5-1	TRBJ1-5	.	CASSFGFYRERYQPQHF	TGCGCCAGCAGCTTCGGTTTTTACAGGGAACGCTATCAGCCCCAGCATTTT
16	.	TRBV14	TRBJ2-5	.	CASSLTSWGPMETQYF	TGTGCCAGCAGCCTAACCTCTTGGGGGCCCATGGAGACCCAGTACTTC
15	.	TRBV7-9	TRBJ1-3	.	CASSPGGTEGNTIYF	TGTGCCAGCAGCCCCGGGGGGACGGAGGGAAACACCATATATTTT
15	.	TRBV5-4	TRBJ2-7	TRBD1	CASSGRDRVSYEQYF	TGTGCCAGCAGCGGCCGGGACAGGGTCTCCTACGAGCAGTACTTC
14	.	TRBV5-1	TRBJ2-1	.	CASSLTDRNNEQFF	TGCGCCAGCAGCTTGACAGACAGGAACAATGAGCAGTTCTTC
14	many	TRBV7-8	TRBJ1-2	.	CASSTGGGVRGYTF	TGTGCCAGCAGCACGGGCGGAGGGGTACGTGGCTACACCTTC
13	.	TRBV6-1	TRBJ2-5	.	CASSEGWAETQYF	TGTGCCAGCAGTGAAGGGTGGGCGGAGACCCAGTACTTC
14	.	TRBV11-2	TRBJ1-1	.	CASSWTFPGTEAFF	TGTGCCAGCAGCTGGACTTTCCCTGGGACTGAAGCTTTCTTT
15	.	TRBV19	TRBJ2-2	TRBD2	CASSMGGSGTGELFF	TGTGCCAGTAGTATGGGCGGGAGCGGAACCGGGGAGCTGTTTTTT
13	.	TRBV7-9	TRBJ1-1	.	CASRQSGGPEAFF	TGTGCCAGCAGACAATCCGGTGGGCCTGAAGCTTTCTTT
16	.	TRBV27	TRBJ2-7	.	CASSLGSRSTTYEQYF	TGTGCCAGCAGTCTCGGGTCACGGTCGACAACCTACGAGCAGTACTTC
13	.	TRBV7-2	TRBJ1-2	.	CASSLRQEGGYTF	TGTGCCAGCAGCTTGAGACAGGAAGGCGGCTACACCTTC
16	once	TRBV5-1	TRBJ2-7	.	CASSLAGARPDYEQYF	TGCGCCAGCAGCTTGGCGGGGGCCCGGCCGGACTACGAGCAGTACTTC
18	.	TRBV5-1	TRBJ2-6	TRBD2	CASSPRGGLRSGANVLTF	TGCGCCAGCAGCCCACGGGGGGGGCTCCGCTCTGGGGCCAACGTCCTGACTTTC
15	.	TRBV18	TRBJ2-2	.	CASSLQGRSTGELFF	TGTGCCAGCTCATTGCAGGGGCGCAGTACCGGGGAGCTGTTTTTT
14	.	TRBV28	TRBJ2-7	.	CASSPIGGTYEQYF	TGTGCCAGCAGTCCCATTGGGGGGACCTACGAGCAGTACTTC
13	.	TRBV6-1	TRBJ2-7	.	CASSLPRDYEQYF	TGTGCCAGCAGTCTACCCCGGGACTACGAGCAGTACTTC
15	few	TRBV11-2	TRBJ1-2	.	CASSLDLYITYGYTF	TGTGCCAGCAGCTTAGATCTTTATATTACCTATGGCTACACCTTC
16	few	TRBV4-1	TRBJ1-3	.	CASSLRGLDSGNTIYF	TGCGCCAGCAGCCTTCGAGGTTTAGACTCTGGAAACACCATATATTTT
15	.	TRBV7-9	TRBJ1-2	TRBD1	CASSAGTGKNYGYTF	TGTGCCAGCAGCGCAGGGACAGGGAAGAACTATGGCTACACCTTC
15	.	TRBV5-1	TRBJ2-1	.	CASSLSTYLLGEQFF	TGCGCCAGCAGCTTATCAACTTACCTCTTGGGTGAGCAGTTCTTC
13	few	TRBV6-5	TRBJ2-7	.	CASSMVNSYEQYF	TGTGCCAGCAGTATGGTCAACTCCTACGAGCAGTACTTC
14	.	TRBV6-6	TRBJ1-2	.	CASSRRDINYGYTF	TGTGCCAGCAGCCGCCGCGACATAAACTATGGCTACACCTTC
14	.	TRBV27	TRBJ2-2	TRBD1	CASSYRQGAGELFF	TGTGCCAGCAGTTATCGACAGGGGGCCGGGGAGCTGTTTTTT
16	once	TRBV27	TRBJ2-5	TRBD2	CASSPRTSGSFETQYF	TGTGCCAGCAGTCCCCGGACTAGCGGGAGTTTTGAGACCCAGTACTTC
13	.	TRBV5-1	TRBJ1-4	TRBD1	CASQGDSSEKLFF	TGCGCCAGCCAGGGGGACAGCAGTGAAAAACTGTTTTTT
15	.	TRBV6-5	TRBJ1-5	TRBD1	CASSLDRASNQPQHF	TGTGCCAGCAGCCTCGACAGGGCTAGCAATCAGCCCCAGCATTTT
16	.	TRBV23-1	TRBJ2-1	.	CASSQGDGNPNNEQFF	TGCGCCAGCAGTCAAGGTGACGGGAACCCTAACAATGAGCAGTTCTTC
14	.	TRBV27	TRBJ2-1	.	CASSITVPYNEQFF	TGTGCCAGCAGCATAACAGTACCCTACAATGAGCAGTTCTTC
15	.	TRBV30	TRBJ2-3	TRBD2	CAWSVASGQTDTQYF	TGTGCCTGGAGTGTAGCTAGCGGTCAGACAGATACGCAGTATTTT
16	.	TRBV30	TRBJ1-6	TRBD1	CAWSVGGQGADSPLHF	TGTGCCTGGAGTGTAGGGGGACAGGGGGCGGATTCACCCCTCCACTTT
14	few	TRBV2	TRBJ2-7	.	CAGKPGHPGLEQYF	TGTGCCGGGAAGCCGGGACACCCGGGGCTAGAGCAGTACTTC
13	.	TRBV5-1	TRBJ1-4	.	CASSRGDNEKLFF	TGCGCCAGCTCGCGGGGAGATAATGAAAAACTGTTTTTT
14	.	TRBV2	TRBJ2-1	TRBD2	CATTSGTSGNEQFF	TGTGCCACGACTAGCGGGACCTCCGGCAATGAGCAGTTCTTC
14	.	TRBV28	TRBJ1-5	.	CASSFGAGDQPQHF	TGTGCCAGCAGTTTTGGGGCAGGCGACCAGCCCCAGCATTTT
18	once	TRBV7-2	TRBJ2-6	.	CASSFRPYIFSGANVLTF	TGTGCCAGCAGCTTTAGGCCCTACATCTTCTCTGGGGCCAACGTCCTGACTTTC
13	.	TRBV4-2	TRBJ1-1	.	CASSQDRHSEAFF	TGTGCCAGCAGCCAAGATAGGCACAGTGAAGCTTTCTTT
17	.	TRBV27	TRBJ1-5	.	CASSLRQGFPFNQPQHF	TGTGCCAGCAGTTTACGGCAGGGGTTCCCGTTCAATCAGCCCCAGCATTTT
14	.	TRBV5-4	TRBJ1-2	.	CASSLALGDYGYTF	TGTGCCAGCAGCTTGGCTCTCGGGGACTATGGCTACACCTTC